This T cell receptor (beta chain) was documented in a study of technical replicates of blood from a handful of donors. Only in-frame clones appear in the TCRdb table, and some are missing; sequencing was by immunoSEQ multiplex PCR. Of approximately 49,000 clones listed, roughly 90% are singletons. The CDR3 has 13 amino acids. Germline loops: CDR1 SGHRS, CDR2 YFSETQ. Trimming pared 2 bases from V and 5 bases from J, leaving 7 bases between. The source of this sequence is a human donor in good health. Some clones in this sample may be carry-over from other donors' samples. J is TRBJ2-2 and V is TRBV5-1, with a possible D match to TRBD2 (5 bases). Source material: PBMCs. The DNA for the CDR3 is TGCGCCAGCAGCTTTTCGGGAACCGGGGAGCTGTTTTTT. Its translation is CASSFSGTGELFF.